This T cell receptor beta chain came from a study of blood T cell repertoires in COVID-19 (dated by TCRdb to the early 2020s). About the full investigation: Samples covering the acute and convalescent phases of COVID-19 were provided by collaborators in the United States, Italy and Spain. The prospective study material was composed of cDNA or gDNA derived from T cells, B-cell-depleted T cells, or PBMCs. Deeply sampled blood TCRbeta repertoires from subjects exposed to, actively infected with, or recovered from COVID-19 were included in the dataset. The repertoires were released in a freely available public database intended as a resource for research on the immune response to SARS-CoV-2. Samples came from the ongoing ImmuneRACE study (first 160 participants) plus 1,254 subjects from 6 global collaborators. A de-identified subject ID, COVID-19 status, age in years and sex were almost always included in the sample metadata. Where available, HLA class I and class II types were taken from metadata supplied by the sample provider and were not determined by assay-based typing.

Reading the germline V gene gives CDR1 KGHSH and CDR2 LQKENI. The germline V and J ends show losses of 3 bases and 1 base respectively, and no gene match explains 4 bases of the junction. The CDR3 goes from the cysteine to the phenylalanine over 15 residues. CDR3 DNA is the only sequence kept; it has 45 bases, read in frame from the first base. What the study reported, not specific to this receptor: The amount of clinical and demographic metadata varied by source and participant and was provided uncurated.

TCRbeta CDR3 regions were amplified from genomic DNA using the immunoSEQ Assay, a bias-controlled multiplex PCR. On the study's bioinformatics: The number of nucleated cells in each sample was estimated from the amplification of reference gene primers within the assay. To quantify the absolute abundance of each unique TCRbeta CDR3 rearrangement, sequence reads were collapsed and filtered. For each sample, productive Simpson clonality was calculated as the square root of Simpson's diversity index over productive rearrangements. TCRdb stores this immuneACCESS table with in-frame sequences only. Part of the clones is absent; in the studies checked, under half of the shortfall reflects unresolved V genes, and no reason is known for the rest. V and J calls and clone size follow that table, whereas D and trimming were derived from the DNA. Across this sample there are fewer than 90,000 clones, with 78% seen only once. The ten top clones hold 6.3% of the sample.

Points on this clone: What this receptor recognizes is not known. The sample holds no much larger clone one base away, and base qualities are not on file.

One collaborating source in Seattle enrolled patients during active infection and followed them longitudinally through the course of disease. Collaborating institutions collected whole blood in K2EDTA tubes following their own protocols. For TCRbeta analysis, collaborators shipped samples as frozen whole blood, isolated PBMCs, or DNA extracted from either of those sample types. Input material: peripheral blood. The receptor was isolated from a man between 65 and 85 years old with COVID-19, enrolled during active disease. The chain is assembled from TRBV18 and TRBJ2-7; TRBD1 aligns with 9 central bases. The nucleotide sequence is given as TGTGCCAGCTCACCCGGGACAGGGCGATCCTACGAGCAGTACTTC. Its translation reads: CASSPGTGRSYEQYF.